The following is a T cell receptor beta chain sequence with its context. Its antigen is unknown. This entry is derived from a study of cytomegalovirus exposure and HLA in healthy donors. Study background: The 95 to 150 validation repertoires and the approximately 700 first-cohort repertoires shared a platform, a later analysis reported.

There are 13 residues in the CDR3. Germline V CDR1 and CDR2: MNHEY, SVGAGI. V lost 6 bases, J lost 5 bases, and 6 bases stayed unmatched. This table comes from immunoSEQ multiplex PCR, and its TCRdb copy is limited to in-frame clones, with some not included. The table has roughly 80,000 clones, approximately 93% seen once; the top ten hold approximately 3.5%. Study-wide points: Per published reports, the classifier diagnosed cytomegalovirus status with high specificity and sensitivity. In vitro data verified three CMV-associated chains as specific for CMV antigens. The authors listed approximately 160 TCR beta chains as cytomegalovirus-associated.

This chain joins TRBV6-5 and TRBJ2-5; 7 nucleotides match TRBD1. The source of this sequence is a woman aged 18-29 years in good health and CMV-seropositive. The sample taken for sequencing was PBMCs. The CDR3 DNA sequence: TGTGCCAGCAGGGTTACAGGGGTCGAGACCCAGTACTTC. This codes for CASRVTGVETQYF.